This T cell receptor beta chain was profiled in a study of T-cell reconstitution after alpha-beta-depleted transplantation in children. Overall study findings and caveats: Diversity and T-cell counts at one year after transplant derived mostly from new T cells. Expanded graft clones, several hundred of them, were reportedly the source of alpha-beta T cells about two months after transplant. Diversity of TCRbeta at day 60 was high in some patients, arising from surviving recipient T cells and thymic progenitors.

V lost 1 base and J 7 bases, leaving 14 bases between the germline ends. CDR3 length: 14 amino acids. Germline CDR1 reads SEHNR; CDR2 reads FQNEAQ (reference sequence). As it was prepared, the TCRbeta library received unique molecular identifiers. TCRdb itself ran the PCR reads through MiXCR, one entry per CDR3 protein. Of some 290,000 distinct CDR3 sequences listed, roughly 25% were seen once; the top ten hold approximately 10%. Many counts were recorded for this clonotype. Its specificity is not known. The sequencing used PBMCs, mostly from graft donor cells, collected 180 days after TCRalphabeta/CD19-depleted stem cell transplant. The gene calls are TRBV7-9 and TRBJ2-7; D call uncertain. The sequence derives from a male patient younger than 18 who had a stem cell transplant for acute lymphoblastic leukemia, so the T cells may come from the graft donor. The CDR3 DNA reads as TGTGCCAGCAGCTTAGGCCCCACGGCGGTTGAGCAGTACTTC. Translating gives CASSLGPTAVEQYF.